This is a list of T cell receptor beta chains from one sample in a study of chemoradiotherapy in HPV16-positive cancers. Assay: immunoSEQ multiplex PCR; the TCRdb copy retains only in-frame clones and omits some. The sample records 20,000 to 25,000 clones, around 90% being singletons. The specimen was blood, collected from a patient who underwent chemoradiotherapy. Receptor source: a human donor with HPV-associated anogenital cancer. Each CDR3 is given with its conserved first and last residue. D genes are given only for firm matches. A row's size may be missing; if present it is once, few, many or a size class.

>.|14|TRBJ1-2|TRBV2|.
TGTGCCAGCACGCCTGGGCAGGGGTACTATGGCTACACCTTC
CASTPGQGYYGYTF
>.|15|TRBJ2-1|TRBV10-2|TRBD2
TGCGCCAGCAGTGGGCCAGCGGGGCCGCTGGGGGAGCAGTTCTTC
CASSGPAGPLGEQFF
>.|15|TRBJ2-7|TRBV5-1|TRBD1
TGCGCCAGCAGCTTGGAGGGGACAGGGGGCCACGAGCAGTACTTC
CASSLEGTGGHEQYF
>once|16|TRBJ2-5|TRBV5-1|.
TGCGCCAGCAGCTTGGGGGCAGGTGGGGGTCAAGAGACCCAGTACTTC
CASSLGAGGGQETQYF
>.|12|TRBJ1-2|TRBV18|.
TGTGCCAGCTCGTCAGAAATCTATGGCTACACCTTC
CASSSEIYGYTF
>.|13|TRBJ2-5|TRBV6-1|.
TGTGCCAGCAGAGCAGCAGGCCAAGAGACCCAGTACTTC
CASRAAGQETQYF
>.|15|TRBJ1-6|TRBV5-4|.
TGTGCCAGCAGCCTGGGGCAGGACACTTATTCACCCCTCCACTTT
CASSLGQDTYSPLHF
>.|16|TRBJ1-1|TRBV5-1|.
TGCGCCAGCAGCGCAGGTACGGGACGGACGAACACTGAAGCTTTCTTT
CASSAGTGRTNTEAFF
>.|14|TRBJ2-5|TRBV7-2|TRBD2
TGTGCCAGCCGCCTGAGCGGGGGGCAAGAGACCCAGTACTTC
CASRLSGGQETQYF
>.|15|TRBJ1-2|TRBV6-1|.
TGTGCCAGCAGTGAAGATCGAGGAGGGTGGTATGGCTACACCTTC
CASSEDRGGWYGYTF
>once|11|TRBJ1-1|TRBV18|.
TGTGCCAGCCGGGGGAACACTGAAGCTTTCTTT
CASRGNTEAFF
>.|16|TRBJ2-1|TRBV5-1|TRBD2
TGCGCCAGCAGCCGAGAACTAGCGGGGGGGATTTCTGCGCAGTTCTTC
CASSRELAGGISAQFF
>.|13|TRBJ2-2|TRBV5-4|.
TGTGCCAGCAGCTTAGGGCCCACCTGGGAGCTGTTTTTT
CASSLGPTWELFF
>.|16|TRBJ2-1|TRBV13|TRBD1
TGTGCCAGCAGCCCGGACAGGGGAGAGGTCTACAATGAGCAGTTCTTC
CASSPDRGEVYNEQFF
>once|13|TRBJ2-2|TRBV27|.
TGTGCCAGCAGGACAGACAACACCGGGGAGCTGTTTTTT
CASRTDNTGELFF
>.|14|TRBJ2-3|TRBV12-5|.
TGTGCTAGTGGTTTGGGGACTAGCACAGATACGCAGTATTTT
CASGLGTSTDTQYF
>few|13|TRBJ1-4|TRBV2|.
TGTGCCAACGCACAGGGACTCGGAGAAAAACTGTTTTTT
CANAQGLGEKLFF
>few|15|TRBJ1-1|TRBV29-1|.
TGCAGCGTTGAATTTTATGTCAGGGGTCGAAGAGAAGCTTTCTTT
CSVEFYVRGRREAFF
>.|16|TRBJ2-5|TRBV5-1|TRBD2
TGCGCCAGCAGCCTGGAACCTAGCGGGGGCCAAGAGACCCAGTACTTC
CASSLEPSGGQETQYF
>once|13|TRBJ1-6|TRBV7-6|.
TGTGCCAGCAGCTCGGATCGTAATTCACCCCTCCACTTT
CASSSDRNSPLHF
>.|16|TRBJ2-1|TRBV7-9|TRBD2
TGTGCCAGCACCTCCGCGGGGGGCAGCTCCTACAATGAGCAGTTCTTC
CASTSAGGSSYNEQFF
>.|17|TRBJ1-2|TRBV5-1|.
TGCGCCAGCAGCTTGGAAGGGCTATCCCTTCGTAACTATGGCTACACCTTC
CASSLEGLSLRNYGYTF
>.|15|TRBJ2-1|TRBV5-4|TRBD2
TGTGCCAGCAGCTCCCCCGGGACTAGTTTCAATGAGCAGTTCTTC
CASSSPGTSFNEQFF
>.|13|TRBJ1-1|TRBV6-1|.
TGTGCCAGCAGTCAAGGCATGTACACTGAAGCTTTCTTT
CASSQGMYTEAFF
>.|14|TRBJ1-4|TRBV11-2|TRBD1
TGTGCCAGCAGCGGGGACAGGGAGGCAGAAAAACTGTTTTTT
CASSGDREAEKLFF
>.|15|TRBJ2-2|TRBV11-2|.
TGTGCCAGCAGCGGGCCGGGGCGGAATACCGGGGAGCTGTTTTTT
CASSGPGRNTGELFF
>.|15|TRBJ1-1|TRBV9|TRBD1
TGTGCCAGCAGCACCTTGACAGGGATGAACTCTGAAGCTTTCTTT
CASSTLTGMNSEAFF
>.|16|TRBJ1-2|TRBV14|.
TGTGCCAGCAGCCAAGTAGGCAGGGAACTTTCGAGGGGCTACACCTTC
CASSQVGRELSRGYTF
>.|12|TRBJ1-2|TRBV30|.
TGTGCCTGGAGTTCCGAAGACTATGGCTACACCTTC
CAWSSEDYGYTF
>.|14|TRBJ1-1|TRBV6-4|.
TGTGCCAGCAGTGACTGGAGTAAAGGCACCGAAGCTTTCTTT
CASSDWSKGTEAFF
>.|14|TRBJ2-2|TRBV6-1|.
TGTGCCAGCAGTGCACAGGGAATGGCCGGGGAGCTGTTTTTT
CASSAQGMAGELFF
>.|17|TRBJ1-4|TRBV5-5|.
TGTGCCAGCAGCTTACTACCTACAGGTGCGGTCCAGGAAAAACTGTTTTTT
CASSLLPTGAVQEKLFF
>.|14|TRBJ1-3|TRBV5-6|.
TGTGCCAGCAGCACCCGACAGCCTGGAAACACCATATATTTT
CASSTRQPGNTIYF
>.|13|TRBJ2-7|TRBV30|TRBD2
TGTGCCTGGAAAATAAGCGGGGTTTACGAGCAGTACTTC
CAWKISGVYEQYF
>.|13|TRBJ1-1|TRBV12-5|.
TGTGCTAGTGGTCCTGGGGGGAACACTGAAGCTTTCTTT
CASGPGGNTEAFF
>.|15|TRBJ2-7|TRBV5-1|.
TGCGCCAGCAGCTTCCGGGACATAAGCTCCTACGAGCAGTACTTC
CASSFRDISSYEQYF
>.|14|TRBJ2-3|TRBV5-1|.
TGCGCCAGCAGCCCGGGACTGCGCACAGATACGCAGTATTTT
CASSPGLRTDTQYF
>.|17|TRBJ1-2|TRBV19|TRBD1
TGTGCCAGTAGTATGGCCTCCTCTGGGACAGGGGCCTATGGCTACACCTTC
CASSMASSGTGAYGYTF
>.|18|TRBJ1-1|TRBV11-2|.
TGTGCCAGCAGCTTAGTAAGAGCTAGGGAGCGGGCGGACACTGAAGCTTTCTTT
CASSLVRARERADTEAFF
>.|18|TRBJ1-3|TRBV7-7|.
TGTGCCAGCAGCTTAATGGTTAGCAGATCCATCTCTGGAAACACCATATATTTT
CASSLMVSRSISGNTIYF
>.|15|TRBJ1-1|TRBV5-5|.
TGTGCCAGCAGCCCCATCGTCGGGGCGGCGACTGAAGCTTTCTTT
CASSPIVGAATEAFF
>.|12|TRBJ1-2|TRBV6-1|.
TGTGCCAGCAGGGGGCATAACTATGGCTACACCTTC
CASRGHNYGYTF
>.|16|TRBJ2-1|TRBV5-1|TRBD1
TGCGCCAGCAGTTTAACCGGGACAGAGACCTACAATGAGCAGTTCTTC
CASSLTGTETYNEQFF
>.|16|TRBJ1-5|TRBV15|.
TGTGCCACCAGCAGAGATACAGGAGGAGGAGATCAGCCCCAGCATTTT
CATSRDTGGGDQPQHF
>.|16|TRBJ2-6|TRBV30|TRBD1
TGTGCCTCCTCACCCGGACAGGGAGGAGGGGCCAACGTCCTGACTTTC
CASSPGQGGGANVLTF
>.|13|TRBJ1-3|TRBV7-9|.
TGTGCCAGCAGCTTAGTCACGGGAAACACCATATATTTT
CASSLVTGNTIYF
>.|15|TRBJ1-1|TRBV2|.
TGTGCCAGCAGTGATTTCGTCACAGGGAACACTGAAGCTTTCTTT
CASSDFVTGNTEAFF
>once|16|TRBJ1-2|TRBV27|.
TGTGCCAGCAGTTTACTAAGGGAGGGCGAGGCCTTGCGCTACACCTTC
CASSLLREGEALRYTF
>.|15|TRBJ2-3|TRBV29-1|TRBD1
TGCAGCGTTGAGGGTCGACAGGGTTCAACAGATACGCAGTATTTT
CSVEGRQGSTDTQYF
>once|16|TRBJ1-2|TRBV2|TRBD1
TGTGCCAGCAGTGAAATCCTACAGGGGGCGGGCTATGGCTACACCTTC
CASSEILQGAGYGYTF
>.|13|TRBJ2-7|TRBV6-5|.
TGTGCCAGCAAAAACCCCACCGGTGACGAGCAGTACTTC
CASKNPTGDEQYF